The next 4 T cell receptor beta chains were all read from a single sample in a study of blood T cell repertoires in COVID-19 (TCRdb year 2020). The library relied on the immunoSEQ multiplex PCR assay. Sourced from immuneACCESS, this table was stored by TCRdb with only in-frame sequences that have V and J called. A share of the clones is absent; for the studies checked, an unresolved V gene accounts for under half, and the remainder has no known explanation. Across this sample there are under 250,000 clones, with about 85% seen only once. The ten largest make up 3% of the sample. The sample was peripheral blood. Receptor source: a man between 18 and 35 years old with active or convalescent COVID-19.

The chain employs TRBV11-1 and TRBJ2-7; perhaps TRBD2 as D (6 bases). The CDR3 consists of 16 residues. CDR1 SGHAT and CDR2 FQDESV come from the germline V gene (reference sequence). Trimming cost V 1 base and J 4 bases, with 17 bases left between them. CDR3 region: CASSLGPSGYTYEQYF. DNA of the CDR3: TGTGCCAGCAGCTTAGGGCCAAGCGGGTACACTTACGAGCAGTACTTC.

This clone was seen a single time. The rearrangement joins TRBV27 to TRBJ2-3, with D possibly matching TRBD1 (6 bases). V was pared by 8 bases and J by 1 base, with 10 bases between. The CDR3 consists of 13 residues. CDR1 and CDR2 from the germline V gene are MNHEY and SMNVEV (reference sequence). In DNA form, the CDR3 reads TGTGCCAGCGGGACACGGGGCACAGATACGCAGTATTTT. As protein: CASGTRGTDTQYF.

This chain joins TRBV6-5 and TRBJ2-5; tentatively, D is TRBD2 (6 bases). Germline assignment: CDR1 MNHEY and CDR2 SVGAGI. The CDR3 has 14 residues. Trimming cost V 6 bases and J 1 base, with 12 bases left between them. CDR3 nucleotides: TGTGCCAGCAGCCCGTCGGGAGCCCAAGAGACCCAGTACTTC. Protein: CASSPSGAQETQYF.

The rearrangement joins TRBV28 to TRBJ1-5; maybe TRBD1 (5 bases). The CDR3 runs to 12 residues. The germline gives CDR1 MDHEN, CDR2 SYDVKM. V was clipped by 6 bases and J by 8 bases, with 11 bases between them. The CDR3 region has the DNA TGTGCCAGCAGACCTGGAGGGGAGCCCCAGCATTTT. The encoded protein is CASRPGGEPQHF.